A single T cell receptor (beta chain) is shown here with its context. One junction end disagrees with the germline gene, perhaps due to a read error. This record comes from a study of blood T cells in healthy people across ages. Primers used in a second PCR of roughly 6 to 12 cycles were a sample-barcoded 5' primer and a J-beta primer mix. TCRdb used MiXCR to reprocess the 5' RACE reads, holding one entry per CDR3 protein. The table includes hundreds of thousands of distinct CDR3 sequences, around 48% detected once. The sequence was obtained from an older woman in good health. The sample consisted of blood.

This CDR3 reads CVSTRLSGTGSYEQYF. The DNA of the CDR3 is TGTGTCAGCACTCGGCTTTCCGGGACAGGGTCCTACGAGCAGTACTTC. V gene TRBV28 combines with J gene TRBJ2-7, with TRBD1 matching 9 bases. The germline CDR1 and CDR2 sequences are MDHEN and SYDVKM. The CDR3 is 16 amino acids.